Listed here are 19 T cell receptor beta chains from one sample, sequenced in a study of cytomegalovirus exposure and HLA in healthy donors. Clones were sequenced by immunoSEQ multiplex PCR, and TCRdb holds only the in-frame ones, with some missing. The table shows roughly 80,000 clones, with approximately 93% occurring only once. The sample consisted of PBMCs. The receptors derive from a woman between 18 and 29 years old in good health and CMV-seropositive.

V gene TRBV30 combines with J gene TRBJ2-3; TRBD2 is a possible D gene (5 bases). V was clipped by 5 bases and J by 1 base, with 13 bases between them. The CDR3 length is 14 residues. Germline V CDR1 and CDR2: GTSNPN, SVGIG (reference sequence). Here the CDR3 reads CAWEPGEGTDTQYF. The CDR3, as DNA: TGTGCCTGGGAGCCCGGGGAAGGCACAGATACGCAGTATTTT.

A single count supports this clone. The gene calls are TRBV13 and TRBJ2-7, with TRBD1 matching 10 bases. J lost 3 bases, V lost 5 bases, and 7 bases had no gene match. The CDR3 runs 15 residues. CDR1 PRHDT and CDR2 FYEKMQ come from the germline V gene (reference sequence). CDR3 residues: CASSPGTGEVYEQYF. The CDR3 DNA reads as TGTGCCAGCAGCCCTGGGACAGGGGAGGTCTACGAGCAGTACTTC.

The gene calls are TRBV4-2 and TRBJ2-1, with 9 nucleotides matching TRBD2. V was pared by 4 bases and J by 5 bases, with 9 bases of the junction left unmatched. The CDR3 spans 16 residues. Germline CDR1 and CDR2: LGHNA and YNFKEQ. CDR3 sequence: CASSPEAGGTNNEQFF. For the CDR3, the DNA is TGTGCCAGCAGCCCAGAAGCGGGGGGCACCAACAATGAGCAGTTCTTC.

V is TRBV5-1 and J is TRBJ2-1, with D possibly being TRBD2 (5 bases). In germline, CDR1 is SGHRS, CDR2 YFSETQ. The CDR3 has 15 residues. V gave up 0 bases and J gave up 3 bases, with 10 bases separating them. The CDR3 here is CASSLVSGIYNEQFF. The DNA for the CDR3 is TGCGCCAGCAGCTTGGTATCGGGAATCTACAATGAGCAGTTCTTC. The complete variable domain, with remaining parts taken from reference TRBV5-1 and TRBJ2-1, reads KAGVTQTPRYLIKTRGQQVTLSCSPISGHRSVSWYQQTPGQGLQFLFEYFSETQRNKGNFPGRFSGRQFSNSRSEMNVSTLELGDSALYLCASSLVSGIYNEQFFGPGTRLTVL.

The chain couples TRBV11-2 to TRBJ1-2, with 9 nucleotides matching TRBD1. V lost 5 bases, J lost 7 bases, and 5 bases stayed unmatched. CDR1 SGHAT and CDR2 FQNNGV come from the germline V gene. This CDR3 has 13 residues. The CDR3 region has the DNA TGTGCCAGCAGCCTCGGACAGGGGTCTGGCTACACCTTC. Protein product: CASSLGQGSGYTF.

This rearrangement joins TRBV30 to TRBJ2-7, with 8 bases fitting TRBD2. J lost 2 bases, V lost 3 bases, and 9 bases had no gene match. The CDR3 is made up of 15 amino acids. Germline assignment: CDR1 GTSNPN and CDR2 SVGIG (reference sequence). The CDR3, as DNA: TGTGCCTGGAGGGTCGGGGGGGAGGTCCCCTACGAGCAGTACTTC. Protein product: CAWRVGGEVPYEQYF.

J is TRBJ1-1 and V is TRBV9; D unresolved. CDR1 is SGDLS and CDR2 is YYNGEE in the germline V gene. This CDR3 comprises 14 residues. The ends were cut back, 4 bases at V and 0 bases at J, with 10 bases in the middle. CDR3 amino acids: CASSPRAVNTEAFF. The DNA of the CDR3 is TGTGCCAGCAGCCCCCGAGCGGTGAACACTGAAGCTTTCTTT.

This chain links TRBV5-1 with TRBJ2-5, with 10 bases matching TRBD2. From germline, CDR1 is SGHRS and CDR2 YFSETQ. This CDR3 has 17 residues. V gave up 4 bases and J gave up 1 base; unmatched junction bases: 10. The CDR3 DNA is TGCGCCAGCAGCCCCTATGGACTAGCGGAGATCCAAGAGACCCAGTACTTC. It is translated as CASSPYGLAEIQETQYF.

The genes are TRBV15 and TRBJ2-7; 8 bases align to TRBD1. V trimming: 0 bases; J trimming: 2 bases; junction bases outside the gene matches: 6. CDR1 is LNHNV and CDR2 is YYDKDF in the germline V gene (reference sequence). The CDR3 consists of 16 residues. The CDR3 reads CATSRDLGTGTYEQYF. DNA of the CDR3: TGTGCCACCAGCAGAGATCTCGGGACAGGAACCTACGAGCAGTACTTC.

V gene TRBV4-3 combines with J gene TRBJ2-7, with 10 bases aligning to TRBD2. This CDR3 comprises 15 residues. The V and J ends lost 4 bases and 1 base, in that order; junction bases with no gene match: 4. CDR1 and CDR2 from the germline V gene are LGHNA and YSLEER. DNA of the CDR3: TGCGCCAGCAGCCCCTCTAGCGGGGGATCCTACGAGCAGTACTTC. Translated: CASSPSSGGSYEQYF.

The chain couples TRBV4-1 to TRBJ1-4; tentatively, D is TRBD1 (6 bases). The germline V gene encodes CDR1 MGHRA and CDR2 YSYEKL. CDR3 length equals 14 residues. Trimming took 6 bases from V and 4 from J, leaving 12 bases between them. In nucleotides, the CDR3 is TGCGCCAGCAGTCCGGGACACCTTAATGAAAAACTGTTTTTT. Its translation is CASSPGHLNEKLFF.

This clone was seen just once. This rearrangement joins TRBV28 to TRBJ1-1; 9 bases are a match to TRBD1. CDR3 length: 15 amino acids. The V segment lost 5 bases and the J segment 4 bases; nucleotides outside the gene matches: 8. Germline V gene lookup returns CDR1 MDHEN and CDR2 SYDVKM. CDR3 loop: CASSPSGQGSTEAFF. Written as DNA, the CDR3 is TGTGCCAGCAGTCCTTCAGGACAGGGGTCCACTGAAGCTTTCTTT. Supplemented by reference TRBV28 and TRBJ1-1, the full variable domain reads DVKVTQSSRYLVKRTGEKVFLECVQDMDHENMFWYRQDPGLGLRLIYFSYDVKMKEKGDIPEGYSVSREKKERFSLILESASTNQTSMYLCASSPSGQGSTEAFFGQGTRLTVV.

This chain links TRBV4-2 with TRBJ2-7; 7 bases agree with TRBD1. The CDR3 contains 14 residues. CDR1 is LGHNA, CDR2 YNFKEQ, per germline. V gave up 3 bases and J gave up 3 bases; unmatched junction bases: 5. In DNA, the CDR3 is TGTGCCAGCAGCCACGGACAGGTGGGCTACGAGCAGTACTTC. This codes for CASSHGQVGYEQYF.

The chain combines TRBV11-2 with TRBJ2-1, with D maybe TRBD2 (5 bases). From germline, CDR1 is SGHAT and CDR2 FQNNGV. Trimming pared 4 bases from V and 6 bases from J, leaving 19 bases between. The CDR3 has 16 residues. CDR3 nucleotides: TGTGCCAGCAGCTGGACTGACGTCTACCAAGGCAATGAGCAGTTCTTC. Protein: CASSWTDVYQGNEQFF.

The J gene is TRBJ2-7, the V gene TRBV11-1; D may be TRBD1 (6 bases). V was clipped by 5 bases and J by 4 bases, with 15 bases between them. The CDR3 loop spans 14 amino acids. Looked up from germline, CDR1 is SGHAT and CDR2 is FQDESV (reference sequence). In DNA form, the CDR3 reads TGTGCCAGCAGCACCCGGACAGATCTTTACGAGCAGTACTTC. Protein sequence: CASSTRTDLYEQYF.

The V and J genes are TRBV9 and TRBJ2-3; D unclear. CDR3 length equals 14 residues. Germline-derived CDR1 and CDR2 are SGDLS and YYNGEE. Trimming removed 3 bases at V and 5 bases at J, with 13 bases between. The CDR3 here is CASSALGVIDTQYF. The CDR3 region has the DNA TGTGCCAGCAGCGCTCTAGGTGTTATAGATACGCAGTATTTT.

The table lists this clone with a count of one. The CDR3 reads CASSSTDRVGGQPQHF. Here the CDR3 DNA reads TGTGCCAGCAGTTCCACAGACAGGGTAGGCGGCCAGCCCCAGCATTTT. J is TRBJ1-5 and V is TRBV27; 7 nucleotides line up with TRBD1. V shed 4 bases, J shed 7 bases, and the junction held 13 bases outside the gene matches. The CDR3 extends over 16 amino acids. Germline CDR1 reads MNHEY; CDR2 reads SMNVEV (reference sequence).

In its sample, this clone was seen a few times. This chain joins TRBV29-1 and TRBJ1-1; the match to TRBD1 covers 9 bases. This CDR3 is 13 amino acids long. V was clipped by 5 bases and J by 4 bases; unmatched bases: 5. Germline CDR1 reads SQVTM; CDR2 reads ANQGSEA. CDR3 in amino acids: CSVSGTGFTEAFF. As DNA, the CDR3 is TGCAGCGTTTCCGGGACAGGGTTCACTGAAGCTTTCTTT.

This clone was observed a single time. The chain couples TRBV9 to TRBJ2-5; TRBD2 matches 7 bases. Trimming cost V 0 bases and J 2 bases; bases outside gene matches: 4. Germline V CDR1 and CDR2: SGDLS, YYNGEE. This CDR3 is built from 15 residues. The chain's CDR3 is CASSVAGLVQETQYF. The CDR3 DNA reads as TGTGCCAGCAGCGTAGCCGGACTAGTTCAAGAGACCCAGTACTTC.